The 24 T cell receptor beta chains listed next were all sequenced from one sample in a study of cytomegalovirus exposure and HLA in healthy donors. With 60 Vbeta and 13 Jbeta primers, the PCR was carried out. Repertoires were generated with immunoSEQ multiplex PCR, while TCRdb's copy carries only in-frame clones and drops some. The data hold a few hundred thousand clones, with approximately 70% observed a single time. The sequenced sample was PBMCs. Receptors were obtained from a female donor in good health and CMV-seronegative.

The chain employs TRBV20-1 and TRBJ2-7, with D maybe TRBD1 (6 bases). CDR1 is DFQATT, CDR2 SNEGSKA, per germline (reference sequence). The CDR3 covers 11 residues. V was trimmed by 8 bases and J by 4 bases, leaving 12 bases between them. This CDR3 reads CSIMTGYEQYF. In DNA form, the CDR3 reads TGCAGTATAATGACAGGTTACGAGCAGTACTTC.

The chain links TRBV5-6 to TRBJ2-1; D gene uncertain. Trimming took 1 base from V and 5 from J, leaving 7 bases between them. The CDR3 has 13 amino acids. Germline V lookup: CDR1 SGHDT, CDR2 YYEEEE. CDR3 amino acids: CASSLSRDNEQFF. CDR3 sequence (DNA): TGTGCCAGCAGCTTGTCTCGGGACAATGAGCAGTTCTTC.

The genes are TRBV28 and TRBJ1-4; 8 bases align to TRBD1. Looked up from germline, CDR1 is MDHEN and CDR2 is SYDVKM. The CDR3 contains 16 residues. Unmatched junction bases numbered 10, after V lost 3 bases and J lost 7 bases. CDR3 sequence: CASSLLSGGEIEKLFF. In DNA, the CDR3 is TGTGCCAGCAGTTTGTTATCAGGGGGCGAGATTGAAAAACTGTTTTTT.

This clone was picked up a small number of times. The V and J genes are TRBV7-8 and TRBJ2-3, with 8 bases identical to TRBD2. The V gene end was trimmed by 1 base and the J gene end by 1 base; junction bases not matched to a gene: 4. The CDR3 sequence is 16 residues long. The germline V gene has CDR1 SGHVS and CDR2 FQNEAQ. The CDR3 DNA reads TGTGCCAGCAGCTTAGAAACGGGACTAGGCACAGATACGCAGTATTTT. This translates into CASSLETGLGTDTQYF.

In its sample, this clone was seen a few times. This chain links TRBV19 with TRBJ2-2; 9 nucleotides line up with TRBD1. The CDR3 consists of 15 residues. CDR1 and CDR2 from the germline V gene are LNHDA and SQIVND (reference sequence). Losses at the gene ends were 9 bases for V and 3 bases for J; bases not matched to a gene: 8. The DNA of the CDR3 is TGTGCCAGCGCAAACCGGGACAGGGACACCGGGGAGCTGTTTTTT. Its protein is CASANRDRDTGELFF.

The CDR3: CASTYSGANVLTF. The CDR3 nucleotides are TGTGCCAGCACCTACTCTGGGGCCAACGTCCTGACTTTC. The V call is TRBV27, the J call TRBJ2-6; D unresolved. CDR1 and CDR2 (germline): MNHEY, SMNVEV (reference sequence). This CDR3 has 13 residues. V dropped 7 bases and J dropped 0 bases, with 4 bases sitting between them.

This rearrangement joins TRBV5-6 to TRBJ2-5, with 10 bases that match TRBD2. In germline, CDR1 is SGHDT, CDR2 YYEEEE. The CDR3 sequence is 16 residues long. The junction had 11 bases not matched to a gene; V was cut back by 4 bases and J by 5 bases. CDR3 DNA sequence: TGTGCCAGCAGCACGACTCCTAGCGGGAGTCGGGAGACCCAGTACTTC. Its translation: CASSTTPSGSRETQYF.

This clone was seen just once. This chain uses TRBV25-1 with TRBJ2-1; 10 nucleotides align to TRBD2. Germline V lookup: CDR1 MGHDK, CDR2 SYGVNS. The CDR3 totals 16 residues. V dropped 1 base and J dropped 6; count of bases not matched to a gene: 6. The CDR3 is CASSEWELAGFNEQFF. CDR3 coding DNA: TGTGCCAGCAGTGAATGGGAACTAGCGGGATTCAATGAGCAGTTCTTC.

CDR3 coding DNA: TGTGCCAGCATCCGTAGCGGTATTGAGACCCAGTACTTC. It encodes CASIRSGIETQYF. The chain uses TRBV2 and TRBJ2-5; D is possibly TRBD2 (6 bases). CDR3 length equals 13 residues. V was cut by 7 bases and J by 5 bases, with 14 bases left in between. CDR1 SNHLY and CDR2 FYNNEI come from the germline V gene.

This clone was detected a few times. CDR3 protein: CAWSGTGSGNTIYF. In DNA, the CDR3 is TGTGCCTGGAGTGGGACAGGGAGTGGAAACACCATATATTTT. The V gene is TRBV30, the J gene TRBJ1-3; 8 bases match TRBD1. V dropped 1 base and J dropped 3; count of bases not matched to a gene: 2. The CDR3 has 14 amino acids. CDR1 is GTSNPN, CDR2 SVGIG, per germline (reference sequence).

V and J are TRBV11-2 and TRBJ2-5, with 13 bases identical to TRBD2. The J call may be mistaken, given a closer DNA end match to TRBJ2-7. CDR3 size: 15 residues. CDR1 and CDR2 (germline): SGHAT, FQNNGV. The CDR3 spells CASSPTSGRAYEQYF. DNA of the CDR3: TGTGCCAGCAGCCCTACTAGCGGGAGGGCCTACGAGCAGTACTTC.

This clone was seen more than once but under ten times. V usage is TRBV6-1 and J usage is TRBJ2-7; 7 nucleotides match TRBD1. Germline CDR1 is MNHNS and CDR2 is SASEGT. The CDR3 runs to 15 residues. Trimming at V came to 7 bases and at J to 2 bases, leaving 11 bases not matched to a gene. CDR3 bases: TGTGCCAGCACCCCGGACTGGGACAGAACCTACGAGCAGTACTTC. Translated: CASTPDWDRTYEQYF.

The CDR3 reads CASSEAGTGNQPQHF. The CDR3 nucleotides read TGTGCCAGCAGTGAGGCCGGGACAGGGAATCAGCCCCAGCATTTT. V is TRBV27 and J is TRBJ1-5; 9 bases fit TRBD1. V shed 5 bases, J shed 4 bases, and the junction held 6 bases outside the gene matches. CDR1 and CDR2 from the germline V gene are MNHEY and SMNVEV (reference sequence). The CDR3 contains 15 residues.

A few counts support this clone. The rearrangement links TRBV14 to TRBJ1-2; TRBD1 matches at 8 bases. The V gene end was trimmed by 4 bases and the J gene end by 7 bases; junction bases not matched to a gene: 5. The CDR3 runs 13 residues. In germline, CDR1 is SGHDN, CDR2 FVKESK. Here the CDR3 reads CASSPDREGGYTF. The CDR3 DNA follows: TGTGCCAGCAGCCCGGACAGGGAGGGTGGCTACACCTTC.

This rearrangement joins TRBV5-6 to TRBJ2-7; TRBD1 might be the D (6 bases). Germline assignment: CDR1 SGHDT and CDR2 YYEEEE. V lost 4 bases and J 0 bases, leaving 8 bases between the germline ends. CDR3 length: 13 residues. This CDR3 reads CASSQGNSYEQYF. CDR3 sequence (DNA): TGTGCCAGCAGCCAGGGGAACTCCTACGAGCAGTACTTC.

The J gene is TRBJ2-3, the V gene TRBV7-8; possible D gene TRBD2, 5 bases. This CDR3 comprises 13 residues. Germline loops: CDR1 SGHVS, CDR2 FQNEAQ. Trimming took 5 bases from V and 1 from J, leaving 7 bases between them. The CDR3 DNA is TGTGCCAGCAGCCGTAGCGGCACAGATACGCAGTATTTT. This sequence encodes CASSRSGTDTQYF.

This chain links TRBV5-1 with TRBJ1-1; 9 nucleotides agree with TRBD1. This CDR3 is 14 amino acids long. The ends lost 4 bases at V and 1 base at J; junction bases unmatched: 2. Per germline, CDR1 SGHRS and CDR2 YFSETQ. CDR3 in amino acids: CASSTGGWNTEAFF. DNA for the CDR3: TGCGCCAGCAGCACAGGGGGCTGGAACACTGAAGCTTTCTTT.

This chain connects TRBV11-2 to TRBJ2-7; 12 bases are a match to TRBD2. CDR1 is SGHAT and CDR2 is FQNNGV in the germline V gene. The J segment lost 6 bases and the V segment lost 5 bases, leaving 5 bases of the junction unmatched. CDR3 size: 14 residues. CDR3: CASSQTSGRTEQYF. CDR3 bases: TGTGCCAGCAGCCAGACTAGCGGGAGAACCGAGCAGTACTTC.

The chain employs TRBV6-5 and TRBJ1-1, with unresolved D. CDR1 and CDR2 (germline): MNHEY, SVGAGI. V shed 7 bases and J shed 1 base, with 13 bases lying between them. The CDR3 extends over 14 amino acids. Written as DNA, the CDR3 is TGTGCCAGCACTCTAGACCGGAGGAACACTGAAGCTTTCTTT. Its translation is CASTLDRRNTEAFF.

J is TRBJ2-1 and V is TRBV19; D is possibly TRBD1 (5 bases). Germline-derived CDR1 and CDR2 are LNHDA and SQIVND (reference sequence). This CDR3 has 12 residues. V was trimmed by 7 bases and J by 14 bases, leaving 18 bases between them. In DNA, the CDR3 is TGTGCCAGTATAAACGACAGATGGATTAAGTTCTTC. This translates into CASINDRWIKFF.

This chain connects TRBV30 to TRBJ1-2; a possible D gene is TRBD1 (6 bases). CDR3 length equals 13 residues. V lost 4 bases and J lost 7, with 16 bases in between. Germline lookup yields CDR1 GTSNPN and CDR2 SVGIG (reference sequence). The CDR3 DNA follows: TGTGCCTGGAATCTACAGGGATCTGCTGGCTACACCTTC. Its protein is CAWNLQGSAGYTF.

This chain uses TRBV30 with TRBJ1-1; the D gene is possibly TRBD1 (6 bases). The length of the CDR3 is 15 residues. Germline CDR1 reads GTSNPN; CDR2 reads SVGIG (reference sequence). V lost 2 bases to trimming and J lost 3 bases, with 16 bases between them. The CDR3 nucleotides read TGTGCCTGGAGTATCACAGGGAGAGGAGACACTGAAGCTTTCTTT. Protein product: CAWSITGRGDTEAFF.

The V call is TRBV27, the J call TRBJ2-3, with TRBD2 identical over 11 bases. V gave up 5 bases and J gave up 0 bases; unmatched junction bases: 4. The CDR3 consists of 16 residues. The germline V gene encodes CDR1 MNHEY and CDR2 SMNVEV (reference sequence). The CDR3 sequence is CASSLLAGGSTDTQYF. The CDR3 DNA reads TGTGCCAGCAGTCTTCTAGCGGGAGGAAGCACAGATACGCAGTATTTT.

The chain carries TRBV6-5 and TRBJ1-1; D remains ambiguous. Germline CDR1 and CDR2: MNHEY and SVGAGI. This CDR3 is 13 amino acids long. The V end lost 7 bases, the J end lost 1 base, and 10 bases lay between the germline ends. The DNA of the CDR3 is TGTGCCAGCACAAATCCACAGAACACTGAAGCTTTCTTT. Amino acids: CASTNPQNTEAFF.